This is a list of T cell receptor beta chains from one sample in a study of a mutant IDH1 vaccine in newly diagnosed glioma. Libraries were prepared by immunoSEQ multiplex PCR; TCRdb keeps only in-frame clonotypes and omits some of them. The repertoire includes around 25,000 clones, about 70% of them detected once, and roughly 9.6% sits in the top ten. No antigen has been identified for these receptors. The specimen was peripheral blood mononuclear cells (PBMCs), collected from a glioma patient whose treatment included an IDH1 peptide vaccine. These receptors were collected from a man aged 18 to 30 with glioma. Some clones in this sample may be carry-over from other donors' samples. Both conserved end residues are part of each CDR3. Fields, in order: V gene, clone size, J gene, D gene, CDR3 protein, CDR3 DNA. A D gene is named only where the DNA matches it firmly. Clone size, where shown, is once, few, many, or a class for clones that have expanded.

TRBV19,few,TRBJ1-1,TRBD1,CASSSGQRNTEAFF,TGTGCCAGTAGTTCGGGACAGAGGAACACTGAAGCTTTCTTT
TRBV25-1,NA,TRBJ2-7,NA,CASSEYQVSYEQYF,TGTGCCAGCAGTGAATATCAGGTCTCCTACGAGCAGTACTTC
TRBV10-3,few,TRBJ1-1,NA,CAIKGGNTEAFF,TGTGCCATCAAGGGCGGGAACACTGAAGCTTTCTTT
TRBV2,few,TRBJ1-5,TRBD1,CASKGRTGGNQPQHF,TGTGCCAGCAAGGGACGCACAGGGGGAAATCAGCCCCAGCATTTT
TRBV4-2,NA,TRBJ1-2,NA,CASSQDLSVQWGYTF,TGTGCCAGCAGCCAAGATCTCTCGGTACAGTGGGGCTACACCTTC
TRBV4-2,NA,TRBJ1-4,NA,CASSPLVGGPNEKLFF,TGTGCCAGCAGCCCGCTAGTGGGGGGACCTAATGAAAAACTGTTTTTT
TRBV7-9,NA,TRBJ1-1,NA,CASSLKQPMNTEAFF,TGTGCCAGCAGCTTAAAACAGCCTATGAACACTGAAGCTTTCTTT
TRBV2,NA,TRBJ1-3,NA,CASGWGSGNTIYF,TGTGCCAGCGGCTGGGGATCTGGAAACACCATATATTTT
TRBV5-6,few,TRBJ1-1,NA,CASSFGRTEAFF,TGTGCCAGCAGCTTCGGACGAACTGAAGCTTTCTTT
TRBV5-1,NA,TRBJ2-2,NA,CASSGGTPGLNTGELFF,TGCGCCAGCAGCGGGGGGACGCCAGGATTGAACACCGGGGAGCTGTTTTTT
TRBV5-5,NA,TRBJ2-7,NA,CASSLAEGAQYEQYF,TGTGCCAGCAGCTTGGCCGAAGGGGCTCAGTACGAGCAGTACTTC
TRBV5-8,few,TRBJ2-7,TRBD1,CASSLGTGNFEQYF,TGTGCCAGCAGCTTGGGGACAGGGAATTTCGAGCAGTACTTC
TRBV5-6,NA,TRBJ2-7,TRBD1,CASSIRDRELLGEQYF,TGTGCCAGCAGCATCCGGGACAGGGAGCTTTTGGGCGAGCAGTACTTC
TRBV10-3,NA,TRBJ2-7,NA,CAISPSSGSYEQYF,TGTGCCATCAGTCCCTCCTCGGGTTCCTACGAGCAGTACTTC
TRBV4-1,NA,TRBJ2-3,TRBD1,CASSQDRGRDTQYF,TGCGCCAGCAGCCAAGACAGGGGGCGAGATACGCAGTATTTT
TRBV7-2,NA,TRBJ1-4,TRBD1,CASNRQGANEKLFF,TGTGCCAGCAATCGACAGGGGGCTAATGAAAAACTGTTTTTT
TRBV7-2,NA,TRBJ1-1,TRBD1,CASTLDRERTEAFF,TGTGCCAGCACCCTAGACAGGGAACGGACTGAAGCTTTCTTT
TRBV2,few,TRBJ1-1,NA,CASNPQGPTEAFF,TGTGCCAGCAACCCTCAGGGGCCCACTGAAGCTTTCTTT
TRBV23-1,NA,TRBJ1-5,TRBD1,CASTNRGTQHF,TGCGCCAGCACCAACAGGGGGACCCAGCATTTT
TRBV5-4,NA,TRBJ2-2,NA,CASSLLRSSEAGELFF,TGTGCCAGCAGCTTGCTCAGGAGTAGTGAAGCCGGGGAGCTGTTTTTT
TRBV12-5,NA,TRBJ1-5,TRBD1,CASGLVPGQSNQPQHF,TGTGCTAGTGGTTTGGTACCGGGACAGAGCAATCAGCCCCAGCATTTT
TRBV5-1,NA,TRBJ2-1,TRBD2,CASSFGGSVYNEQFF,TGCGCCAGCAGCTTCGGGGGGTCAGTCTACAATGAGCAGTTCTTC
TRBV7-9,once,TRBJ1-4,NA,CASSTRPFEKLFF,TGTGCCAGCAGCACCCGACCGTTCGAAAAACTGTTTTTT
TRBV14,NA,TRBJ1-2,TRBD1,CASSHPTGASSNYGYTF,TGTGCCAGCAGCCACCCGACAGGGGCCTCCTCTAACTATGGCTACACCTTC
TRBV9,NA,TRBJ2-7,TRBD2,CASSGVAGGPNEQYF,TGTGCCAGCAGCGGGGTAGCGGGAGGGCCAAACGAGCAGTACTTC
TRBV25-1,NA,TRBJ1-2,NA,CASSVRANYGYTF,TGTGCCAGCAGTGTACGGGCTAACTATGGCTACACCTTC
TRBV19,NA,TRBJ2-7,TRBD2,CATRYAGGPSSYEQYF,TGTGCCACCCGATACGCGGGAGGCCCGAGCTCCTACGAGCAGTACTTC
TRBV28,once,TRBJ1-2,TRBD1,CASRTGGRGYTF,TGTGCCAGCAGAACAGGGGGTCGTGGCTACACCTTC
TRBV7-9,NA,TRBJ1-2,NA,CASSHGQTNYGYTF,TGTGCCAGCAGCCATGGACAGACCAACTATGGCTACACCTTC
TRBV5-4,NA,TRBJ2-3,TRBD2,CASSWTSGVSDTQYF,TGTGCCAGCAGCTGGACTAGCGGGGTTTCAGATACGCAGTATTTT
TRBV5-1,NA,TRBJ1-1,TRBD1,CASMLDRGSEAFF,TGCGCCAGCATGTTGGACAGGGGGTCTGAAGCTTTCTTT
TRBV29-1,NA,TRBJ2-2,NA,CSVLTGTFTGELFF,TGCAGCGTTCTTACCGGGACTTTTACCGGGGAGCTGTTTTTT
TRBV2,NA,TRBJ1-3,NA,CASSAERNTIYF,TGTGCCAGCAGTGCGGAGAGGAACACCATATATTTT
TRBV30,NA,TRBJ2-3,NA,CAWSVRGTQYF,TGTGCCTGGAGTGTACGGGGTACGCAGTATTTT
TRBV19,NA,TRBJ1-5,NA,CATSKLDRPVQPQHF,TGTGCCACGAGTAAGCTTGACAGACCAGTTCAGCCCCAGCATTTT
TRBV27,NA,TRBJ2-3,NA,CASSLIHESGTDTQYF,TGTGCCAGCAGTTTAATCCATGAGTCTGGCACAGATACGCAGTATTTT
TRBV6-4,NA,TRBJ2-6,NA,CASSDGSPSGANVLTF,TGTGCCAGCAGTGACGGCAGCCCCTCTGGGGCCAACGTCCTGACTTTC
TRBV7-9,once,TRBJ1-2,NA,CASRPEEGPGYTF,TGTGCCAGCAGGCCTGAGGAGGGGCCTGGCTACACCTTC
TRBV5-1,few,TRBJ1-2,NA,CASTRRDHQSGYTF,TGCGCCAGCACCCGACGGGACCACCAAAGTGGCTACACCTTC
TRBV18,NA,TRBJ1-1,NA,CASSPERNTEAFF,TGTGCCAGCTCACCAGAACGGAACACTGAAGCTTTCTTT
TRBV5-1,NA,TRBJ2-4,NA,CASSLGLVENIQYF,TGCGCCAGCAGCCTTGGCTTGGTGGAAAACATTCAGTACTTC
TRBV19,few,TRBJ1-1,TRBD1,CASSFDATGGRAEAFF,TGTGCCAGTAGTTTCGACGCTACAGGGGGAAGGGCTGAAGCTTTCTTT
TRBV14,NA,TRBJ2-5,NA,CASSQARSLAQYF,TGTGCCAGCAGCCAAGCGCGTTCTTTGGCCCAGTACTTC
TRBV19,NA,TRBJ2-7,NA,CASSADSYLWNEQYF,TGTGCCAGTAGTGCAGACAGCTACCTTTGGAACGAGCAGTACTTC
TRBV9,NA,TRBJ2-5,TRBD2,CASSVGLAGGPAETQYF,TGTGCCAGCAGCGTAGGCCTAGCGGGAGGGCCTGCGGAGACCCAGTACTTC
TRBV19,NA,TRBJ1-4,NA,CASSNDRFGNEKLFF,TGTGCCAGTAGCAATGACAGGTTTGGGAATGAAAAACTGTTTTTT